This TCR beta chain was sequenced during a study of shared clonotypes between healthy human individuals. It was into CD45RA+ naive and CD45RA-negative memory subsets that the CD4+ cells were split. Several immunoSEQ plates held equal portions of the genomic DNA taken from each subset. Original processing notes: Filtering of immunoSEQ junctional sequences could not match full-length read filtering. Assay used: immunoSEQ multiplex PCR; TCRdb lists only in-frame clones, some missing. That table furnishes V, J and clone size, whereas the DNA furnished D and trimming. Of about 2,500,000 clones listed, more than 90% are singletons. The sequenced sample was naive CD4+ T cells sorted from blood. Indicated subset: CD45RA+ positively selected. The receptor's source is a man in his late teens or twenties in good health.

For the CDR3, the DNA is TGTGCCAGCAGTGAACCGGGACGGCAAGAGACCCAGTACTTC. It codes for CASSEPGRQETQYF. V gene TRBV25-1 combines with J gene TRBJ2-5; the D call may be TRBD1 or TRBD2 (5 bases each). The length of the CDR3 is 14 residues. Trimming stripped 2 bases from V and 2 bases from J, with 9 bases between. Germline CDR1 and CDR2: MGHDK and SYGVNS. Based on the CDR3 plus reference TRBV25-1 and TRBJ2-5, the full variable domain is EADIYQTPRYLVIGTGKKITLECSQTMGHDKMYWYQQDPGMELHLIHYSYGVNSTEKGDLSSESTVSRIRTEHFPLTLESARPSHTSQYLCASSEPGRQETQYFGPGTRLLVL.